These T cell receptor beta chains were read from a single sample in a study of shared clonotypes between healthy human individuals. TCRdb keeps only in-frame clones here, not all; method: immunoSEQ multiplex PCR. This sample has around 1.4 million clones, with approximately 98.5% found just once. Sequencing was done on a sample of naive CD4+ T cells sorted from blood. These receptor sequences come from a man aged 30 to 39 in good health. CDR3s include the opening cysteine and the closing phenylalanine or tryptophan. A D gene is named only where the DNA matches it firmly. The listing skips clone size in some rows; elsewhere it reads once, few, many or a size class.

CDR3 DNA | CDR3 protein | clone size | D gene | J gene | V gene
TGTGCCAGCAGTTTCGGACTAGTCGGGGAGCTGTTTTTT | CASSFGLVGELFF | NA | TRBD2 | TRBJ2-2 | TRBV28
TGTGCCAGCTCACCAAATCCGGCCACTAATGAAAAACTGTTTTTT | CASSPNPATNEKLFF | NA | NA | TRBJ1-4 | TRBV18
TGCAGCGTTGACCCCCAGGGACGGGGGAACACTGAAGCTTTCTTT | CSVDPQGRGNTEAFF | NA | NA | TRBJ1-1 | TRBV29-1
TGTGCCAGCAGCTCAACAGGGGTTGGGGAGCAGTTCTTC | CASSSTGVGEQFF | NA | TRBD1 | TRBJ2-1 | TRBV7-2
TGCGCCAGCAGCTTGGTCCTTAGCGGCACAGATACGCAGTATTTT | CASSLVLSGTDTQYF | once | NA | TRBJ2-3 | TRBV5-1
TGTGCCAGCAGTGAAGAGAGGACCTTAGCCTACAATGAGCAGTTCTTC | CASSEERTLAYNEQFF | NA | NA | TRBJ2-1 | TRBV2
TGTGCCAGCAGCCTCGGATGGGGACAGGGGGCAATTGAGCAGTTCTTC | CASSLGWGQGAIEQFF | NA | TRBD1 | TRBJ2-1 | TRBV9
TGTGCCAGCAGTGGAACTGGGACTGCGGAGTACTTC | CASSGTGTAEYF | NA | NA | TRBJ2-7 | TRBV6-1
TGTGCCAGTAACAGGGCCCAAGGCGAGCAGTACTTC | CASNRAQGEQYF | NA | NA | TRBJ2-7 | TRBV28
TGTGCCAGCAGTCCGACCCCCAGGGCGGGGTTGGCATACAATGAGCAGTTCTTC | CASSPTPRAGLAYNEQFF | NA | NA | TRBJ2-1 | TRBV27